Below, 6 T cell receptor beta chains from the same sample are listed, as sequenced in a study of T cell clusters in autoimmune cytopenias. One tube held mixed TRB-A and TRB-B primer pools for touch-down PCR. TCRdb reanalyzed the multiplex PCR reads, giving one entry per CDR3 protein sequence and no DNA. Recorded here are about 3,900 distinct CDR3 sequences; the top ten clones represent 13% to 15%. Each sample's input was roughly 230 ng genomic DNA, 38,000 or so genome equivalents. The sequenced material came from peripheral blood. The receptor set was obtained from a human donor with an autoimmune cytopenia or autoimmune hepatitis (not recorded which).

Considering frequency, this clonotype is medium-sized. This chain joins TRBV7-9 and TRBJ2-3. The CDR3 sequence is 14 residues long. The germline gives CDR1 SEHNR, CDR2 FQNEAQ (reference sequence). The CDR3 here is CASSFSGLTDTQYF.

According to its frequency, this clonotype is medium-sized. CDR3 region: CASRAGPTTQYF. The chain employs TRBV6-2 or TRBV6-3 and TRBJ2-5. Germline V gives CDR1 MNHEY, CDR2 SVGEGT. CDR3 length: 12 amino acids.

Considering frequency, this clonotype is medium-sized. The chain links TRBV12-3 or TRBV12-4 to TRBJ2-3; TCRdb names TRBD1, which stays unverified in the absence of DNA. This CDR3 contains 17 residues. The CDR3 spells CASSLGQAAWGTDTQYF.

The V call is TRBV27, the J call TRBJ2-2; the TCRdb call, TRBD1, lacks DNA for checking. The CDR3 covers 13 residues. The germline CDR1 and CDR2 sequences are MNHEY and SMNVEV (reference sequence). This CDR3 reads CASTRGLSGELFF.

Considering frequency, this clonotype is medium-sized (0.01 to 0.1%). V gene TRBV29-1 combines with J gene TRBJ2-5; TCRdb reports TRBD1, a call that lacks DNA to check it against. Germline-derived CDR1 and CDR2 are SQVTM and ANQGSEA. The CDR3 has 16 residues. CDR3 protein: CSVEDAGRVWQETQYF.

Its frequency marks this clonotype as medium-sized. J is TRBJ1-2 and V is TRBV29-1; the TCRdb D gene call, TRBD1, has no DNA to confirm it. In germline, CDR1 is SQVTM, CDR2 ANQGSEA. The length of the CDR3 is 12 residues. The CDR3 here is CSVDRDRLGYTF.